This T cell receptor (beta chain) comes out of a study of cytomegalovirus exposure and HLA in healthy donors. The study's findings and limits: In a later analysis, specific HLA alleles were associated with 15,000 to 20,000 TCR beta sequences at a 0.05 false discovery rate. The authors listed 164 TCR beta chains as cytomegalovirus-associated.

The PCR was carried out with 60 Vbeta primers and 13 Jbeta primers. Libraries were prepared by immunoSEQ multiplex PCR; TCRdb keeps only in-frame clonotypes and omits some of them. This sample has about 110,000 clones, with 77% found just once. CDR1 is WNHNN, CDR2 SYGVQD, per germline (reference sequence). Germline trimming cut 6 bases from V and 3 bases from J; bases unmatched to any gene: 4. The CDR3 has 13 residues. As to this clone: Its specificity is not known.

The clonotype was recovered from a male donor in good health and CMV-seronegative. Source material: PBMCs. The rearrangement joins TRBV10-1 to TRBJ2-7; 8 bases align to TRBD1. The CDR3 sequence: CASSGQGLYEQYF. CDR3 nucleotides: TGCGCCAGCAGCGGACAGGGCCTCTACGAGCAGTACTTC.